What follows describes a single T cell receptor beta chain. Its matching antigen is unknown. The PCR ran on 60 Vbeta and 13 Jbeta primers. Libraries were prepared by immunoSEQ multiplex PCR; TCRdb keeps only in-frame clonotypes and omits some of them. This sample yields around 160,000 clones, of which roughly 77% are seen a single time; approximately 4.4% belongs to the top ten. This entry comes from a study of cytomegalovirus exposure and HLA in healthy donors. Across the whole study: The Caucasian-associated ancestry cluster held over 65% of approximately 400 genotyped donors. Study-wide results and caveats: Presence/absence comparisons presumed near-even sequencing depth among donors. Later examination showed HLA-associated TCR beta chains had greater clonal expansion than equally common others. As a later analysis showed, a missense DCLRE1C variant was linked to trimming of TCR beta V- and J-genes.

The CDR3 loop spans 13 amino acids. V was trimmed by 2 bases and J by 4 bases, leaving 6 bases between them. Germline CDR1 reads SGDLS; CDR2 reads YYNGEE. Sequencing used PBMCs. The sequence was obtained from a man aged 18 to 29 in good health and CMV-seropositive. V and J are TRBV9 and TRBJ2-2, with D tentatively TRBD1 (6 bases). The CDR3 protein is CASSVTGTGELFF. CDR3 in DNA: TGTGCCAGCAGCGTGACAGGCACCGGGGAGCTGTTTTTT.